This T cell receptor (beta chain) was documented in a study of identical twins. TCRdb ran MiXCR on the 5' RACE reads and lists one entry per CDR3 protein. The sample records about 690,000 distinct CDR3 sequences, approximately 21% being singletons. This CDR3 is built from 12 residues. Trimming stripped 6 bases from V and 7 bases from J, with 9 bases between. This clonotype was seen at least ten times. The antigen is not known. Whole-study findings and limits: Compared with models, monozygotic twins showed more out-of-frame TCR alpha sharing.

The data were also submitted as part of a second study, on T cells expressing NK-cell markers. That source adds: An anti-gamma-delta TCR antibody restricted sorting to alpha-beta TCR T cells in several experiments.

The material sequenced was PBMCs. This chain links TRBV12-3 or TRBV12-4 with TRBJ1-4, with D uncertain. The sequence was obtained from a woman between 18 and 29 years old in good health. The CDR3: CASSLGPEKLFF. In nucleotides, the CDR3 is TGTGCCAGCAGCCTTGGCCCTGAAAAACTGTTTTTT.